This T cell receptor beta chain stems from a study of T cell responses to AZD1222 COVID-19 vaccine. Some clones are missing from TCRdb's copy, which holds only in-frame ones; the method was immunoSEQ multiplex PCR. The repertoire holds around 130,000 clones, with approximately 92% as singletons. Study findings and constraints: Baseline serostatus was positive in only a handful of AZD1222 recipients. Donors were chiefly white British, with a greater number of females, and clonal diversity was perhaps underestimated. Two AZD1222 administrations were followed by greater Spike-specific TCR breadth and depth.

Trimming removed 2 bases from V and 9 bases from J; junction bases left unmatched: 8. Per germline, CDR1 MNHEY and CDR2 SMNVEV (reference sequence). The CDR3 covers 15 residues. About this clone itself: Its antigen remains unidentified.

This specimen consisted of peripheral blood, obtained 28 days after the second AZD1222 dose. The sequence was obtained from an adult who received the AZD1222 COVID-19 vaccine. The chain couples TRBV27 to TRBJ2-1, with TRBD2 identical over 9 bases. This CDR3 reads CASSLRAGGIGEQFF. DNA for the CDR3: TGTGCCAGCAGTTTAAGAGCGGGAGGAATCGGTGAGCAGTTCTTC.